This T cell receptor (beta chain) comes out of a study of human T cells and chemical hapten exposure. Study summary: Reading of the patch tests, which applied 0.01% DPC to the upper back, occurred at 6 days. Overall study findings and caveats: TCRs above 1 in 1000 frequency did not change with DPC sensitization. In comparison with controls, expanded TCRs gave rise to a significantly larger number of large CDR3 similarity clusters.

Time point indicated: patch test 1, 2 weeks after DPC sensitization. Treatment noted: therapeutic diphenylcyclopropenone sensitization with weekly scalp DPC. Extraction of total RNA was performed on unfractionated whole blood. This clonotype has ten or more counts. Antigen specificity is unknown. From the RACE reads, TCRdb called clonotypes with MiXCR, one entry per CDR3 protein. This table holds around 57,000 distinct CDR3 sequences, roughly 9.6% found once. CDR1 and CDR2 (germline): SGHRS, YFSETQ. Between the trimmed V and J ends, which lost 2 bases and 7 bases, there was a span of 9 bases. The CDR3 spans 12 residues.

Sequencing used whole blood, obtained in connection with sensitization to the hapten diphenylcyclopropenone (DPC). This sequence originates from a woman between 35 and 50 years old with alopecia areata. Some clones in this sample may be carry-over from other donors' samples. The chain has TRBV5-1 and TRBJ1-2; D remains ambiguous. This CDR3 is CASSLQESGYTF. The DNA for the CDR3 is TGCGCCAGCAGCTTACAAGAGAGTGGCTACACCTTC.